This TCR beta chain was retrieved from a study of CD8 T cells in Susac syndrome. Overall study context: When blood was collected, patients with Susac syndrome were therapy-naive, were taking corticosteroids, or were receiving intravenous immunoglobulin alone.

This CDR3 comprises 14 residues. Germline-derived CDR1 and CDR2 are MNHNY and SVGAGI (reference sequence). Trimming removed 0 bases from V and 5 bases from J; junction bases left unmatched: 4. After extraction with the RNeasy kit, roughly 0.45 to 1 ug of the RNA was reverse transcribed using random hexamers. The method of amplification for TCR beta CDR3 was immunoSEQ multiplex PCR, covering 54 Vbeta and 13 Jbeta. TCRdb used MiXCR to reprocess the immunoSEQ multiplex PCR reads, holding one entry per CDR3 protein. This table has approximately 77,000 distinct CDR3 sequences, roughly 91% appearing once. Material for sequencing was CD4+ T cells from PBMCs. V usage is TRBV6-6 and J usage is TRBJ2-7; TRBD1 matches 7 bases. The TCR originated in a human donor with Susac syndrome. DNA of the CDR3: TGTGCCAGCAGTTACTCACAGGGGTTCAACGAGCAGTACTTC. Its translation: CASSYSQGFNEQYF.